What follows are 17 T cell receptor beta chains derived from one specimen sequenced in a study of Ad26.COV2.S vaccination and SARS-CoV-2 variants. Produced via immunoSEQ multiplex PCR; TCRdb's table is partial and in-frame only. The profile shows more than 350,000 clones, 90% of them singletons. Treatment reported: about 20 received Ad26.COV2.S at low or high dose, single or two shots; about 5 received placebo; per-sample allocation not given. Samples were taken on day 63 after the first vaccine or placebo injection. The source was peripheral blood, collected in a trial of Ad26.COV2.S vaccine versus placebo. Source of these receptors: a person aged 18-60 years who received the Ad26.COV2.S COVID-19 vaccine or a placebo.

The V gene is TRBV7-9, the J gene TRBJ2-2; no firm D call. This CDR3 has 15 residues. The V and J ends lost 4 bases and 0 bases respectively, with 9 bases between them. Germline CDR1 reads SEHNR; CDR2 reads FQNEAQ (reference sequence). The CDR3 loop reads CASSSGLSNTGELFF. CDR3 nucleotide sequence: TGTGCCAGCAGCTCCGGCCTTTCGAACACCGGGGAGCTGTTTTTT.

V is TRBV6-6 and J is TRBJ2-1, with 11 bases fitting TRBD2. Germline V gives CDR1 MNHNY, CDR2 SVGAGI (reference sequence). This CDR3 contains 19 residues. V lost 5 bases to trimming and J lost 5 bases; unmatched junction nucleotides: 17. CDR3 loop: CASSQLGPGGLADHNEQFF. CDR3 nucleotides: TGTGCCAGCAGTCAACTCGGACCCGGGGGACTAGCGGACCACAATGAGCAGTTCTTC.

This chain uses TRBV10-3 with TRBJ1-3, with D unclear. Germline V gives CDR1 ENHRY, CDR2 SYGVKD. This CDR3 spans 13 amino acids. V shed 10 bases and J shed 2 bases, with 12 bases lying between them. CDR3 residues: CATWEGPGNTIYF. CDR3 in DNA: TGTGCCACGTGGGAGGGCCCTGGAAACACCATATATTTT.

This clone showed up just once. The gene calls are TRBV14 and TRBJ2-5; D remains unclear. The CDR3 runs to 14 residues. Germline V lookup: CDR1 SGHDN, CDR2 FVKESK. With 3 bases removed from V and 7 bases from J, the gap between germline ends came to 15 bases. The CDR3 bases are TGTGCCAGCAGCCATCCACCTCAGAGTGTGACCCAGTACTTC. Protein sequence: CASSHPPQSVTQYF.

The rearrangement uses TRBV11-2 and TRBJ2-7, with 7 bases aligning to TRBD1. Germline V gives CDR1 SGHAT, CDR2 FQNNGV. This CDR3 has 15 amino acids. V was clipped by 5 bases and J by 0 bases; unmatched bases: 7. CDR3 in amino acids: CASSGRQGPSYEQYF. DNA of the CDR3: TGTGCCAGCAGCGGCCGACAGGGCCCCTCCTACGAGCAGTACTTC.

The V call is TRBV6-5, the J call TRBJ2-7; 11 positions match TRBD2. The CDR3 runs 15 residues. Germline lookup yields CDR1 MNHEY and CDR2 SVGAGI. The junction had 4 bases not matched to a gene; V was cut back by 5 bases and J by 1 base. For the CDR3, the DNA is TGTGCCAGCAGTCAATCTAGCGGGAGGTCCTACGAGCAGTACTTC. Protein: CASSQSSGRSYEQYF.

The chain recombines TRBV4-2 with TRBJ2-7; 9 bases fit TRBD2. CDR1 is LGHNA, CDR2 YNFKEQ, per germline. V lost 0 bases and J lost 2; bases outside the gene matches: 11. CDR3 length equals 18 residues. The CDR3 coding sequence is TGTGCCAGCAGCCAAGATCGGGCTAGCGGGATAATTACCTACGAGCAGTACTTC. Its protein is CASSQDRASGIITYEQYF.

The genes are TRBV30 and TRBJ1-1; D gene unclear. This CDR3 is 15 amino acids long. Germline assignment: CDR1 GTSNPN and CDR2 SVGIG (reference sequence). The V end lost 6 bases, the J end lost 3 bases, and 20 bases lay between the germline ends. The CDR3 DNA reads as TGTGCCTGCCCACCGGGTCCGGGTCGGGACACTGAAGCTTTCTTT. The encoded protein is CACPPGPGRDTEAFF.

The V and J genes are TRBV18 and TRBJ2-3, with D perhaps assigned TRBD1 or TRBD2 (6 bases each). V gave up 4 bases and J gave up 4 bases, with 18 bases separating them. Germline CDR1 is KGHSH and CDR2 is LQKENI. This CDR3 comprises 16 residues. The CDR3 DNA follows: TGTGCCAGCTCACTAAGGCCCGGGGGCCTTTCAGATACGCAGTATTTT. It translates to CASSLRPGGLSDTQYF.

This clone was counted once. Other DNA sequences in the sample encode the same CDR3. The rearrangement uses TRBV30 and TRBJ1-4; D remains ambiguous. This CDR3 comprises 11 residues. Trimming cost V 0 bases and J 7 bases, with 3 bases left between them. Germline-derived CDR1 and CDR2 are GTSNPN and SVGIG (reference sequence). CDR3 sequence: CAWSVGEKLFF. The CDR3, as DNA: TGTGCCTGGAGTGTAGGTGAAAAACTGTTTTTT.

The V gene is TRBV13, the J gene TRBJ1-2; the D gene is possibly TRBD1 (6 bases). V lost 4 bases, J lost 6 bases, and 15 bases lay in between. Germline loops: CDR1 PRHDT, CDR2 FYEKMQ (reference sequence). The CDR3 has 14 amino acids. The CDR3 region has the DNA TGTGCCAGCAGCTCCACAGGGCACCGGGATGGCTACACCTTC. Translation: CASSSTGHRDGYTF.

The V call is TRBV5-1, the J call TRBJ2-7; unclear D gene. V was shortened by 0 bases and J by 2 bases, with 12 bases between the two germline ends. From germline, CDR1 is SGHRS and CDR2 YFSETQ. The CDR3 has 15 residues. The CDR3 region has the DNA TGCGCCAGCAGCTTGGGCACGGGCCTAGCCTACGAGCAGTACTTC. Its protein is CASSLGTGLAYEQYF.

The chain employs TRBV27 and TRBJ2-7, with 9 bases fitting TRBD2. In germline, CDR1 is MNHEY, CDR2 SMNVEV (reference sequence). V dropped 5 bases and J dropped 1; count of bases not matched to a gene: 9. This CDR3 has 16 residues. CDR3 sequence: CASSGPGLASSYEQYF. The CDR3 DNA reads TGTGCCAGCAGTGGCCCCGGACTAGCGAGTTCCTACGAGCAGTACTTC.

The rearrangement joins TRBV28 to TRBJ2-1; D is ambiguous. V was trimmed by 3 bases and J by 6 bases, leaving 6 bases between them. CDR1 and CDR2 from the germline V gene are MDHEN and SYDVKM. This CDR3 comprises 12 residues. CDR3 loop: CASSLWPNEQFF. DNA for the CDR3: TGTGCCAGCAGTTTGTGGCCCAATGAGCAGTTCTTC.

The genes are TRBV6-1 and TRBJ2-1; tentatively, D is TRBD2 (5 bases). Germline CDR1 is MNHNS and CDR2 is SASEGT. The CDR3 runs 15 residues. The V end was cut by 1 base, the J end by 5 bases, with 12 bases between. CDR3 DNA sequence: TGTGCCAGCAGTGAAGTCGGGGAGATACACAATGAGCAGTTCTTC. It specifies CASSEVGEIHNEQFF.

The chain has TRBV30 and TRBJ2-5; D may be TRBD2 (6 bases). This CDR3 has 13 amino acids. Trimming pared 7 bases from V and 4 bases from J, leaving 16 bases between. Germline CDR1 and CDR2: GTSNPN and SVGIG (reference sequence). CDR3 nucleotide sequence: TGTGCCTTTGCGGGAAATCAGGGAGAGACCCAGTACTTC. Translated, it gives CAFAGNQGETQYF.

V gene TRBV28 combines with J gene TRBJ2-7; D is ambiguous. Trimming took 3 bases from V and 2 from J, leaving 11 bases between them. The CDR3 spans 14 residues. From germline, CDR1 is MDHEN and CDR2 SYDVKM. CDR3: CASSFRLSAYEQYF. CDR3 bases: TGTGCCAGCAGTTTCCGGTTGAGCGCCTACGAGCAGTACTTC.